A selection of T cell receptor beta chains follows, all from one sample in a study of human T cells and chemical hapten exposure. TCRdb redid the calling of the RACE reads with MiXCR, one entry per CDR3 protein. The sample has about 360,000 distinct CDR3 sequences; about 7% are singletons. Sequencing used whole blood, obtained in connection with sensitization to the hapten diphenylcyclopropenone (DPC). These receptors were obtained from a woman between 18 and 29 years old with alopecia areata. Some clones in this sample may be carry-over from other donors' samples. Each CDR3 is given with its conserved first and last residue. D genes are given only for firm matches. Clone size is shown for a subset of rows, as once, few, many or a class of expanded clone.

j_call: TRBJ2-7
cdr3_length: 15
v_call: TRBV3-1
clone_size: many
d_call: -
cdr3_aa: CASSQGLQTGNEQYF
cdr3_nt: TGTGCCAGCAGCCAAGGTTTGCAGACAGGCAACGAGCAGTACTTC

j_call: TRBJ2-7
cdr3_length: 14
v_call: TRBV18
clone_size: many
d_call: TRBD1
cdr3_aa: CASSPRYRGVEQYF
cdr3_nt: TGTGCCAGCTCACCCCGGTACAGGGGTGTCGAGCAGTACTTC

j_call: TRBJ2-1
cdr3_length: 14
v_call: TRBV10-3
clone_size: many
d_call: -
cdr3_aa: CAISESFTGNEQFF
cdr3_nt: TGTGCCATCAGTGAGTCGTTCACAGGGAATGAGCAGTTCTTC

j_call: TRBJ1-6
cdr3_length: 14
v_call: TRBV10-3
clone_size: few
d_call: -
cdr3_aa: CAIRGRGDNSPLHF
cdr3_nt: TGTGCCATCCGGGGGAGAGGGGATAATTCACCCCTCCACTTT

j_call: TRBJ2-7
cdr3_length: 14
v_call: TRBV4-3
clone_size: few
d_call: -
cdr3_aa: CASSHLQGNYEQYF
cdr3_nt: TGCGCCAGCAGCCACTTACAGGGAAACTACGAGCAGTACTTC

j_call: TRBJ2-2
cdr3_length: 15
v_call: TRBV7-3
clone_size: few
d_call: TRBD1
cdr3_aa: CASSSDRGLTGELFF
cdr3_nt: TGTGCCAGCAGCTCCGACAGGGGGCTCACCGGGGAGCTGTTTTTT

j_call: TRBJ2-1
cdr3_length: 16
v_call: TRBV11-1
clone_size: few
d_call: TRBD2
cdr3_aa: CASSSLAGGTHNEQFF
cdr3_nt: TGTGCCAGCAGCTCGTTAGCGGGGGGCACCCACAATGAGCAGTTCTTC

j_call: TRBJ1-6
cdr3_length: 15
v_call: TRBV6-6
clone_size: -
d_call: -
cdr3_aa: CASSPRPMNNSPLHF
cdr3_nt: TGTGCCAGCAGTCCCCGACCGATGAATAATTCACCCCTCCACTTT

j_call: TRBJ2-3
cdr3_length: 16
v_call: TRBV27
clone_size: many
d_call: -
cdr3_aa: CASIPWPTGRTDTQYF
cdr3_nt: TGTGCCAGCATCCCCTGGCCTACGGGACGCACAGATACGCAGTATTTT

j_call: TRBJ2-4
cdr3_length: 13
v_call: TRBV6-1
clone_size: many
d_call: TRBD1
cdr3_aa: CASRQGKGDIQYF
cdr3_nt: TGTGCCAGCAGACAGGGGAAGGGGGACATTCAGTACTTC

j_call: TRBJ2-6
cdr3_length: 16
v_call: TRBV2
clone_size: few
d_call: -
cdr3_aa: CASSELGGSGANVLTF
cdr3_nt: TGTGCCAGCAGTGAATTGGGCGGATCTGGGGCCAACGTCCTGACTTTC

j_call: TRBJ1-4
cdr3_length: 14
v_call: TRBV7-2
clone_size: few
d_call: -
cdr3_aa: CASSSNGGNEKLFF
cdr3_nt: TGTGCCAGCAGCTCAAACGGGGGGAATGAAAAACTGTTTTTT

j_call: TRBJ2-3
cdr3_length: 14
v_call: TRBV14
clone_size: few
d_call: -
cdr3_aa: CASSRYRVADTQYF
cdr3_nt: TGTGCCAGCAGCCGGTACAGGGTTGCAGATACGCAGTATTTT

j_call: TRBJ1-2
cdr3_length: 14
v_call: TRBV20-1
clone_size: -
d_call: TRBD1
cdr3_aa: CSARRGQGASGYTF
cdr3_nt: TGCAGTGCTAGAAGGGGACAGGGGGCTAGTGGCTACACCTTC

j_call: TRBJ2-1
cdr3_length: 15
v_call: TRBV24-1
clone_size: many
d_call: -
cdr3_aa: CATSLLGDPYNEQFF
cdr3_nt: TGTGCCACCAGCCTCTTGGGGGACCCCTACAATGAGCAGTTCTTC

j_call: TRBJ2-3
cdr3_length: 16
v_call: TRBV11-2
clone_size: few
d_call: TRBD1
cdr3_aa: CASSLGGQGSTDTQYF
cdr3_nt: TGTGCCAGCAGCTTAGGCGGACAGGGTAGCACAGATACGCAGTATTTT

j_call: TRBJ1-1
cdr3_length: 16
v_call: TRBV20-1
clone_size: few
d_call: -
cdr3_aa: CSARVQTGGLNTEAFF
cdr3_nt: TGCAGTGCTAGAGTCCAGACAGGAGGACTGAACACTGAAGCTTTCTTT

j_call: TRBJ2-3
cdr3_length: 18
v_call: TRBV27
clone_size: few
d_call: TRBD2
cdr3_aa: CASSRAVLAGGPTDTQYF
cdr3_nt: TGTGCCAGCAGTCGGGCGGTACTAGCGGGGGGACCCACAGATACGCAGTATTTT

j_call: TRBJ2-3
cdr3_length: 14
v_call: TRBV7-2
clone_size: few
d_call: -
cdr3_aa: CASSIEAPADTQYF
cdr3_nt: TGTGCCAGCAGCATCGAGGCCCCTGCAGATACGCAGTATTTT

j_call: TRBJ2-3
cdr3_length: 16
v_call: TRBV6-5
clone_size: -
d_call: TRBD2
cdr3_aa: CASSYSTSDLADTQYF
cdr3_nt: TGTGCCAGCAGTTACTCTACTAGCGACCTAGCGGATACGCAGTATTTT

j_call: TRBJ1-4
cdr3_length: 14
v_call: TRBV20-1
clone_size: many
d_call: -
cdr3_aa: CSARIIDRNEKLFF
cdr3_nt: TGCAGTGCTAGGATCATAGACAGGAATGAAAAACTGTTTTTT

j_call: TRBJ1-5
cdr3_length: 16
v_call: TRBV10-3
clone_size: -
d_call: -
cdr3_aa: CAISESLGVENQPQHF
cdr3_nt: TGTGCCATCAGTGAGTCCCTAGGGGTGGAGAATCAGCCCCAGCATTTT